These 5 T cell receptor beta chains were all obtained from the same sample, sequenced in a study of blood T cell repertoires in COVID-19. Produced via immunoSEQ multiplex PCR; TCRdb's table is partial and in-frame only. The sample lists about 290,000 clones; approximately 88% were seen once. Sequences were obtained from PBMCs or T cells enriched from blood (not recorded which). The receptors come from a middle-aged woman who had recovered from COVID-19.

The chain joins TRBV19 to TRBJ1-1, with 10 bases that match TRBD1. The germline CDR1 and CDR2 sequences are LNHDA and SQIVND (reference sequence). The CDR3 is 17 amino acids. Germline trimming cut 7 bases from V and 3 bases from J; bases unmatched to any gene: 14. CDR3 DNA sequence: TGTGCCAGTACCTTACCACCGGGACAGGGGAGAGACACTGAAGCTTTCTTT. The encoded protein is CASTLPPGQGRDTEAFF.

This sequence joins TRBV9 and TRBJ2-3; D possibly corresponds to TRBD2 (5 bases). The V end was cut by 0 bases, the J end by 8 bases, with 19 bases between. This CDR3 contains 16 residues. Per the germline V gene, CDR1 is SGDLS and CDR2 is YYNGEE. The CDR3 region has the DNA TGTGCCAGCAGCGTAGGACGGGCGGACTTAGGTAGTACGCAGTATTTT. Its protein is CASSVGRADLGSTQYF.

The chain employs TRBV10-3 and TRBJ1-1, with a weak D call TRBD1 (5 bases). CDR3 length: 16 amino acids. Germline V lookup: CDR1 ENHRY, CDR2 SYGVKD. The V end was cut by 0 bases, the J end by 2 bases, with 13 bases between. DNA of the CDR3: TGTGCCATCAGTGAGTCGATAGGGAGGGGTAACACTGAAGCTTTCTTT. The encoded protein is CAISESIGRGNTEAFF.

The V gene is TRBV3-1 (or the pseudogene TRBV3-2), the J gene TRBJ2-7, with D perhaps matching TRBD1 (6 bases). Trimming left V 2 bases short and J 10 bases short, with 15 bases between. This CDR3 is built from 13 residues. Germline V gene lookup returns CDR1 LGHDT and CDR2 YNNKEL (reference sequence). The CDR3 DNA reads TGTGCCAGCAGCCAAAGGGTACAGGGAATCCAGTACTTC. The encoded protein is CASSQRVQGIQYF.

The chain links TRBV30 to TRBJ1-5, with 9 positions matching TRBD1. The CDR3 has 15 residues. Losses at the gene ends were 2 bases for V and 6 bases for J; bases not matched to a gene: 8. CDR1 is GTSNPN, CDR2 SVGIG, per germline (reference sequence). The CDR3 spells CAWSRFGTGSQPQHF. CDR3 nucleotides: TGTGCCTGGAGTCGTTTTGGGACAGGGAGTCAGCCCCAGCATTTT. Full variable domain (rest looked up from reference TRBV30 and TRBJ1-5): SQTIHQWPATLVQPVGSPLSLECTVEGTSNPNLYWYRQAAGRGLQLLFYSVGIGQISSEVPQNLSASRPQDRQFILSSKKLLLSDSGFYLCAWSRFGTGSQPQHFGDGTRLSIL.